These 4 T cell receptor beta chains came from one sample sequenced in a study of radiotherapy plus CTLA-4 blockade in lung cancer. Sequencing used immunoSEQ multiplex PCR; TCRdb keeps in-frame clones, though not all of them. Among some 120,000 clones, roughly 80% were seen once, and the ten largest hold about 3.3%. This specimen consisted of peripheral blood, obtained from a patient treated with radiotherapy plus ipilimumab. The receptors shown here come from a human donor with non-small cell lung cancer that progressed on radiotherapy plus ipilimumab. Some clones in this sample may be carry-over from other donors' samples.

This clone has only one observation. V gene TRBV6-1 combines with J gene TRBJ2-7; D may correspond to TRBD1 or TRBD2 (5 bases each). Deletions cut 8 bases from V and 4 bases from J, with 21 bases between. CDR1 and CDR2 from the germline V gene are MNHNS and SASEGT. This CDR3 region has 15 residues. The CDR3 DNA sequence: TGTGCCAGCCTCCTATGGGGTTTCAGGGAGTACGAGCAGTACTTC. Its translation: CASLLWGFREYEQYF.

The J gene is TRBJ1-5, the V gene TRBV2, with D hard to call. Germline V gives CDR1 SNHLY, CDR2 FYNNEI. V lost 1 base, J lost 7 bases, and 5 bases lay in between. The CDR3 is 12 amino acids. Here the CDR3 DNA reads TGTGCCAGCAGTGAAGAGTGGCAGCCCCAGCATTTT. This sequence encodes CASSEEWQPQHF. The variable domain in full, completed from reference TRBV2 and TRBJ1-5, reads EPEVTQTPSHQVTQMGQEVILRCVPISNHLYFYWYRQILGQKVEFLVSFYNNEISEKSEIFDDQFSVERPDGSNFTLKIRSTKLEDSAMYFCASSEEWQPQHFGDGTRLSIL.

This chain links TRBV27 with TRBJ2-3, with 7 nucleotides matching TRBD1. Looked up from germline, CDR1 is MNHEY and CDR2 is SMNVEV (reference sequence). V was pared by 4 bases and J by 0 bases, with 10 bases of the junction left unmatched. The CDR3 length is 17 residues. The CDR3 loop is CASSSAWGQRSTDTQYF. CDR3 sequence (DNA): TGTGCCAGCAGTTCGGCGTGGGGACAGAGAAGCACAGATACGCAGTATTTT.

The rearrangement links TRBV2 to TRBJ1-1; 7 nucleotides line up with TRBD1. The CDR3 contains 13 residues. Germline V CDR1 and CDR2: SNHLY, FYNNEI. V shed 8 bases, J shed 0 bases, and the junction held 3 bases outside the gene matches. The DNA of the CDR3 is TGTGCCAGCCAACAGGGGCTGAACACTGAAGCTTTCTTT. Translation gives CASQQGLNTEAFF.